Listed here are 22 T cell receptor beta chains from one sample, sequenced in a study of T cell clonotyping in hematopoietic cell transplantation. The table came from immunoSEQ multiplex PCR; TCRdb's copy has only in-frame clones and leaves some out. This table holds about 36,000 clones, 85% to 95% found once. Time point here: recipient sample about 28 days before transplant, after cytoreduction. The specimen comprised peripheral blood mononuclear cells, sampled before stem cell transplant. Source of these receptors: a middle-aged man with chronic myeloid leukemia. Some clones in this sample may be carry-over from other donors' samples.

This chain connects TRBV19 to TRBJ2-1; perhaps D is TRBD1 or TRBD2 (5 bases each). CDR1 and CDR2 (germline): LNHDA, SQIVND (reference sequence). Trimming pared 5 bases from V and 6 bases from J, leaving 11 bases between. This CDR3 spans 13 amino acids. DNA of the CDR3: TGTGCCAGTAGTCTATCGGGGCCCAATGAGCAGTTCTTC. It codes for CASSLSGPNEQFF.

The V and J genes are TRBV11-2 and TRBJ1-2; D is perhaps TRBD1 (6 bases). The CDR3 is 15 residues long. From germline, CDR1 is SGHAT and CDR2 FQNNGV. V lost 0 bases and J 4 bases, leaving 12 bases between the germline ends. The DNA of the CDR3 is TGTGCCAGCAGCTTAGAGTGGGGGGCGGGCTATGGCTACACCTTC. Translating it yields CASSLEWGAGYGYTF.

V is TRBV18 and J is TRBJ1-2, with 7 bases aligning to TRBD1. Germline V gene data show CDR1 as KGHSH and CDR2 as LQKENI. V was clipped by 3 bases and J by 5 bases; unmatched bases: 12. CDR3 length: 16 residues. The CDR3: CASSPLLPGQRYGYTF. CDR3 DNA sequence: TGTGCCAGCTCACCTCTACTCCCGGGACAGCGTTATGGCTACACCTTC.

This chain connects TRBV29-1 to TRBJ1-1; 10 bases fit TRBD1. There are 13 residues in the CDR3. The trim removed 5 bases at V and 7 bases at J, leaving 7 bases unmatched. CDR1 is SQVTM, CDR2 ANQGSEA, per germline. Here the CDR3 reads CSVSGTGDGEAFF. The CDR3 DNA sequence: TGCAGCGTTTCCGGGACAGGGGACGGTGAAGCTTTCTTT.

This clone was detected only once. J is TRBJ2-7 and V is TRBV5-1; D is undetermined. CDR1 is SGHRS, CDR2 YFSETQ, per germline. The V end lost 4 bases, the J end lost 3 bases, and 8 bases lay between the germline ends. This CDR3 comprises 12 residues. CDR3 sequence: CASSPGGYEQYF. The CDR3 DNA sequence: TGCGCCAGCAGCCCCGGTGGCTACGAGCAGTACTTC.

The chain employs TRBV7-2 and TRBJ2-7; TRBD1 might be the D (6 bases). V lost 0 bases to trimming and J lost 4 bases, with 19 bases between them. There are 17 residues in the CDR3. Germline CDR1 SGHTA, CDR2 FQGNSA. Here the CDR3 reads CASSLASTGPPFYEQYF. DNA of the CDR3: TGTGCCAGCAGCTTAGCGAGTACAGGGCCCCCTTTTTACGAGCAGTACTTC.

The rearrangement uses TRBV5-4 and TRBJ2-3; TRBD2 agrees at 7 bases. The CDR3 is made up of 12 amino acids. Germline V lookup: CDR1 SGHNT, CDR2 YYREEE (reference sequence). J was trimmed by 3 bases and V by 9 bases; bases with no gene match: 4. This CDR3 is CATGGGTDTQYF. In nucleotides, the CDR3 is TGTGCCACGGGGGGAGGGACAGATACGCAGTATTTT.

V and J are TRBV5-1 and TRBJ2-5, with 7 bases identical to TRBD2. CDR3 length: 15 amino acids. V lost 4 bases to trimming and J lost 3 bases; unmatched junction nucleotides: 9. Germline V gene data show CDR1 as SGHRS and CDR2 as YFSETQ. In nucleotides, the CDR3 is TGCGCCAGCAGCCCCGGTGGACTAGGGGAAGAGACCCAGTACTTC. Its protein product is CASSPGGLGEETQYF.

CDR3 loop: CASSSGLSTSTDTQYF. The CDR3 DNA reads TGTGCCAGCAGCTCCGGGCTGAGCACTAGCACAGATACGCAGTATTTT. V is TRBV7-3 and J is TRBJ2-3; no clear D gene. There are 16 residues in the CDR3. The germline V and J ends were trimmed by 4 bases and 0 bases, with 14 bases remaining between them. CDR1 and CDR2 (germline): SGHTA, FQGTGA.

The chain employs TRBV4-3 and TRBJ2-7, with TRBD2 matching 8 bases. Germline CDR1 is LGHNA and CDR2 is YSLEER. V lost 0 bases to trimming and J lost 5 bases; unmatched junction nucleotides: 9. The CDR3 is made up of 16 amino acids. The CDR3 sequence is CASSQDGLAGWDEQYF. CDR3 in DNA: TGCGCCAGCAGCCAAGACGGGCTAGCGGGCTGGGACGAGCAGTACTTC.

The CDR3 coding sequence is TGTGCCAGCAGCTTATATGGGGGTGTAAATCAGCCCCAGCATTTT. It codes for CASSLYGGVNQPQHF. The genes are TRBV7-9 and TRBJ1-5; weak D call: TRBD1 (5 bases). The V end lost 2 bases, the J end lost 4 bases, and 12 bases lay between the germline ends. In germline, CDR1 is SEHNR, CDR2 FQNEAQ (reference sequence). The CDR3 length is 15 residues.

This clone was seen once. V gene TRBV28 combines with J gene TRBJ1-1; no firm D call. Deletions cut 4 bases from V and 4 bases from J, with 10 bases between. The CDR3 has 13 residues. Per the germline V gene, CDR1 is MDHEN and CDR2 is SYDVKM. Written as DNA, the CDR3 is TGTGCCAGCAGTTGGGGATTTAGCACTGAAGCTTTCTTT. Encoded protein: CASSWGFSTEAFF.

The genes are TRBV7-2 and TRBJ1-6; D is ambiguous. Germline V gene data show CDR1 as SGHTA and CDR2 as FQGNSA. Trimming cost V 4 bases and J 14 bases, with 12 bases left between them. The CDR3 has 12 residues. As DNA, the CDR3 is TGTGCCAGCAGCTCGACGGAGAGCACCCTCCACTTT. Amino acid sequence: CASSSTESTLHF.

The J gene is TRBJ2-2, the V gene TRBV5-1; 8 nucleotides match TRBD1. J gave up 4 bases and V 5 bases, and 4 bases lay outside the gene matches. Germline-derived CDR1 and CDR2 are SGHRS and YFSETQ. This CDR3 is built from 14 residues. CDR3 nucleotides: TGCGCCAGCAGGACAGGGGCCTTCACCGGGGAGCTGTTTTTT. It encodes CASRTGAFTGELFF.

The CDR3 DNA reads TGCGCCAGCAGCACGGTGCTCGGGACTAGCGGGGAATACGAGCAGTACTTC. Its protein product is CASSTVLGTSGEYEQYF. The genes are TRBV4-3 and TRBJ2-7; 13 positions match TRBD2. Per germline, CDR1 LGHNA and CDR2 YSLEER. CDR3 length: 17 amino acids. Trimming cost V 5 bases and J 4 bases; bases outside gene matches: 11.

This chain connects TRBV27 to TRBJ2-7, with D hard to call. In germline, CDR1 is MNHEY, CDR2 SMNVEV (reference sequence). V lost 8 bases, J lost 10 bases, and 21 bases lay in between. This CDR3 comprises 13 residues. The DNA for the CDR3 is TGTGCCAGCCGAAGAATTGAAGCTGCGGCCCAGTACTTC. This sequence encodes CASRRIEAAAQYF.

This clone appeared once. V usage is TRBV9 and J usage is TRBJ2-2; 12 nucleotides align to TRBD1. Looked up from germline, CDR1 is SGDLS and CDR2 is YYNGEE. The CDR3 is made up of 17 amino acids. J lost 4 bases, V lost 6 bases, and 10 bases had no gene match. The CDR3 DNA is TGTGCCAGCACACTAACCGGGACAGGGGGCGCCACCGGGGAGCTGTTTTTT. Translating gives CASTLTGTGGATGELFF.

The chain is built from TRBV28 and TRBJ1-5; D might be TRBD1 (6 bases). V was shortened by 5 bases and J by 7 bases, with 9 bases between the two germline ends. Germline CDR1 MDHEN, CDR2 SYDVKM. This CDR3 spans 12 amino acids. The CDR3 DNA reads TGTGCCAGCAGTCAGGGGTTCCAGCCCCAGCATTTT. Amino acids: CASSQGFQPQHF.

The chain uses TRBV9 and TRBJ1-2; TRBD1 might be the D (5 bases). Germline loops: CDR1 SGDLS, CDR2 YYNGEE. Trimming left V 0 bases short and J 10 bases short, with 16 bases between. The CDR3 is 14 residues long. Written as DNA, the CDR3 is TGTGCCAGCAGCGTAGCTTCAGGGAGTGTGGACTACACCTTC. Protein sequence: CASSVASGSVDYTF.

The chain employs TRBV18 and TRBJ1-6, with D unclear. The CDR3 extends over 15 amino acids. CDR1 KGHSH and CDR2 LQKENI come from the germline V gene. Between the trimmed V and J ends, which lost 2 bases and 8 bases, there was a span of 13 bases. The CDR3 protein is CASSPNGGSDSPLHF. The CDR3 DNA is TGTGCCAGCTCACCAAACGGAGGGAGTGATTCACCCCTCCACTTT.

The gene calls are TRBV28 and TRBJ2-7; TRBD2 is a possible D gene (5 bases). The CDR3 spans 14 residues. The germline V and J ends were trimmed by 6 bases and 3 bases, with 15 bases remaining between them. Per germline, CDR1 MDHEN and CDR2 SYDVKM. CDR3 protein: CASRDGGRIYEQYF. The CDR3 DNA is TGTGCCAGCAGAGACGGAGGTCGCATCTACGAGCAGTACTTC.

The rearrangement links TRBV6-5 to TRBJ2-7; no definite D call. In germline, CDR1 is MNHEY, CDR2 SVGAGI. V was cut by 2 bases and J by 0 bases, with 11 bases left in between. The CDR3 spans 15 residues. The CDR3 DNA reads as TGTGCCAGCAGTTACGGTCTATCTAGCTCCTACGAGCAGTACTTC. The encoded protein is CASSYGLSSSYEQYF.